This TCR beta chain originates from a study of cytomegalovirus exposure and HLA in healthy donors. The PCR ran on 60 Vbeta and 13 Jbeta primers. Profiling relied on immunoSEQ multiplex PCR, and the TCRdb table lists in-frame clones only, not all of them. The data hold 150,000 or so clones, with around three quarters observed a single time. About this clone: The target antigen is unknown.

Study results and caveats: Earlier analysis found most TCR beta V segments productive about 87% or about 30% of the time. A later examination showed that TCR association rates differed by HLA locus, with DRB1 most and HLA-C fewest. Researchers counted some 150 TCR beta chains as cytomegalovirus-associated.

Sequenced input: PBMCs. The sequence was collected from a male donor in good health and CMV-seronegative.

CDR3 DNA: TGTGCCAGCAGCTTGGCCGGACAGCGCACAGATACGCAGTATTTT. Amino acids: CASSLAGQRTDTQYF. This chain connects TRBV5-4 to TRBJ2-3; possible D gene TRBD1, 6 bases. Germline V CDR1 and CDR2: SGHNT, YYREEE (reference sequence). The CDR3 loop spans 15 amino acids. V was trimmed by 0 bases and J by 1 base, leaving 9 bases between them.